This TCR beta chain was profiled in a study of regulatory T cells in long-lasting Graves disease (dated by TCRdb to the early 2020s). Notes on the research overall: Antithyroid drugs had been taken for less than 3 months by newly diagnosed Graves' disease patients. The study took place in China and was registered as a clinical trial. A total of around 35 samples were covered by TCR sequencing, comprising around 13 persistent and about 20 newly diagnosed Graves' disease patients. Persistent Graves' disease patients were compared with newly diagnosed Graves' disease patients by peripheral blood TCR sequencing and RNA sequencing. Broader findings and caveats from the paper: A larger number of public clonotypes was shared among persistent patients (over 2,500) than among newly diagnosed patients (around 890). The authors acknowledged the small sample size as a limitation that may reduce accuracy. Peripheral blood alone was examined, since thyroid tissue, which constituted the primary lesion, could not be accessed. Sequencing and analysis were limited to the TCR beta chain. TRBV28, TRBJ1-2 and TRBJ2-5 were preferentially used in persistent disease, while TRBV20-1 and TRBJ2-1 were favored in newly diagnosed disease. Compared with newly diagnosed patients, persistent Graves' disease patients had lower TCR Shannon entropy and fewer highly expanded clones, which suggests clonal expansion.

The library was made by multiplex PCR. The instrument given in TCRdb is Illumina HiSeq 4000. TCR beta libraries were built with iRepertoire HTBI primers and Arm-PCR amplification of CDR3 regions. PCR products were gel purified before sequencing. The published analysis was carried out like this. A total of around 66 TRBV and more than twelve TRBJ segments were identified across samples and were used for gene usage analysis of CDR3 amino acid clonotypes. COPE and FqMerger were used to merge the filtered high-quality paired reads into contigs. Contigs were aligned with BLAST to IMGT TRBV, TRBD and TRBJ reference genes, and CDR3 was defined per IMGT. Any clonotype with a frequency above 0.1% was counted as a highly expanded clone. Shannon entropy was used to measure repertoire diversity, and the Gini coefficient was used to measure V-J evenness. A clonotype found in more than one individual was treated as public. TCRdb reprocessed the public reads (quality trimming at Q25 with fastp, clone calling with MiXCR) and kept in-frame beta chains. Records with the same CDR3 protein are collapsed into one entry carrying the most frequent genes and DNA. TCRdb's processing, not the authors' own work, is the source of the V and J calls. Across this sample there are 450,000 to 500,000 distinct CDR3 sequences, with 15% to 20% seen only once. In total, the top ten clones hold about 12% of the sample.

The time point label of this sample denotes: newly diagnosed GD, antithyroid drugs for less than 3 months. For both TCR sequencing and RNA sequencing, RNA was extracted from PBMCs in TRIzol. Graves' disease was diagnosed according to American Thyroid Association guidelines. Recruitment of patients was carried out at an endocrinology department in Xi'an, China. Each patient gave approximately 10 milliliters of peripheral blood, collected in an EDTA anticoagulant tube. Ficoll Paque Plus density gradient separation was used to isolate PBMCs, and no further T cell sorting was performed. RNA quality was checked with an Agilent 2100 Bioanalyzer and agarose gel, and concentration with a NanoDrop 2000. On this clonotype itself: Its antigen target is currently unknown. No per-base quality is available; no much larger clone lies one base away.

CDR1 and CDR2 are read off the germline V gene as LGHNT and FRNRAP. The V and J ends are trimmed by 4 bases and 7 bases, leaving 19 bases between them. The cysteine opens and the phenylalanine closes a CDR3 of 16 amino acids. Only the CDR3 portion is preserved as DNA: 48 bases, with reading frame beginning at the first base. The same sample was also used in a study of T cells in Graves' hyperthyroidism and ophthalmopathy. From the second report: Stable Graves' hyperthyroidism was defined as no progression to ophthalmopathy during 18 months of follow-up. The hyperthyroidism patients were between 18 and 65 years old and newly diagnosed, with a disease duration of less than 2 months. Exclusion was applied to patients with uncontrolled infections, other autoimmune diseases, pregnancy or lactation. Diagnoses were based on clinical symptoms, serum thyroxine and TRAb, thyroid ultrasound and orbital computed tomography. The TCR CDR3 was subjected to a first round of RT-PCR using the HTBI primer set and the Qiagen OneStep RT-PCR kit. Most expanded thyroid clonotypes (frequency above 0.001) were also detected in blood, a finding suggesting that blood repertoires may reflect thyroid immune responses. Ophthalmopathy was separated from stable hyperthyroidism by a 13 V-J signature model, with roughly 88% sensitivity and approximately 81% specificity obtained in cross-validation and 80%/75% obtained in testing. In validation, the model predicted progression to ophthalmopathy with approximately 71% sensitivity and roughly 75% specificity, a median of 6.5 months before onset. To identify distinguishing TCR V-J signatures, a discovery cohort of 100 patients was used, comprising 43 with Graves' ophthalmopathy and around 57 with stable Graves' hyperthyroidism. Whether ophthalmopathy could be predicted prospectively was tested in an independent validation cohort made up of roughly 19 hyperthyroidism patients plus 17 patients who later progressed to ophthalmopathy. The roughly 94 discovery patients were randomly divided into training and test sets at a 7:3 ratio. The study also compared thyroid tissue and blood T-cell repertoires from five or six Graves' hyperthyroidism patients. After blood sampling, hyperthyroidism patients were treated with methimazole at a starting dose of 30 mg daily, and ophthalmopathy patients were treated with high-dose intravenous methylprednisolone. Libraries were constructed in a second round of multiplex PCR, after which size selection and purification were performed. Libraries were sequenced paired-end with 100 bp reads on an Illumina HiSeq2000. SOAPnuke was used to process the raw data, throwing out any read that contained adapters or uncalled bases, had a mean Phred below 15, or lacked an exact constant-primer or identifier match. High-quality paired reads were merged with COPE v1.2.5, and unique nucleotide sequences were defined as clonotypes. MiTCR v1.1 was used to align the clonotypes against IMGT TRBV, TRBD and TRBJ reference segments. Only V-J combinations with frequency above 0.0001, covering approximately 99% of repertoires, were analysed. A TCS score was defined as the ratio of F50 (clonal expansion) to E x V (chaos), with BLOSUM62-based TCRdist applied between CDR3 peptides within each V-J. Welch's t-statistics and random forest reduced 514 V-J features to around 14, which were used in a naive Bayes classifier (R e1071). No statistical method was used to fix the sample size in advance, and group allocation was not hidden from the investigators. TCR Vbeta CDR3 sequencing of 130 to 150 peripheral blood samples (over 40 ophthalmopathy, 75 hyperthyroidism and approximately 17 progressor patients) is reported in the paper.

The sample here was peripheral blood mononuclear cells (PBMCs), taken at new diagnosis, from a patient treated with antithyroid drugs. This receptor was taken from a man aged 35 to 55 with Graves disease. Donor details come from another sample of the same person, matched by shared clones. The V and J genes are TRBV12-5 and TRBJ1-4; the D segment could be TRBD1, given 6 matching bases. The DNA sequence follows: TGTGCTAGTGGTTGGATCACAGGGAACGACACTGAAAAACTGTTTTTT. The encoded protein is CASGWITGNDTEKLFF. Beyond the CDR3, the reference TRBV12-5 and TRBJ1-4 genes provide the residues; the full variable domain reads: DARVTQTPRHKVTEMGQEVTMRCQPILGHNTVFWYRQTMMQGLELLAYFRNRAPLDDSGMPKDRFSAEMPDATLATLKIQPSEPRDSAVYFCASGWITGNDTEKLFFGSGTQLSVL.